The T cell receptor beta chain under discussion was sequenced for a study of a mutant IDH1 vaccine in newly diagnosed glioma. Study context: Vaccination was launched 4-6 weeks after radiotherapy alone, or with temozolomide cycles. Treated patients were approximately 62% male, roughly 38% female, mean age about 41 years. The earlier regimen, radiotherapy, temozolomide, or both, was most often both.

Described time point: week 35, safety follow-up. Every vaccination contained 300 ug of the mutant IDH1 20-mer peptide and was paired with topical imiquimod. New WHO grade 3 or 4 astrocytomas that were IDH1-mutant and ATRX-lost had been found in donors. Remarks on this clone: The antigen is undetermined.

Profiling relied on immunoSEQ multiplex PCR, and the TCRdb table lists in-frame clones only, not all of them. The sample gives under 60,000 clones, about 79% of which show up once; 9% to 15% is in the top ten. The sequence was collected from a man aged 35-49 years with glioma. The source material was PBMCs, sampled from a glioma patient whose treatment included an IDH1 peptide vaccine.

The CDR3 reads CASSGHGTASVYTF. DNA of the CDR3: TGTGCCAGCAGTGGGCACGGGACAGCCTCCGTGTACACCTTC. V and J are TRBV27 and TRBJ1-2, with 7 bases aligning to TRBD1. Germline CDR1 reads MNHEY; CDR2 reads SMNVEV (reference sequence). The CDR3 is 14 residues long. The V and J ends lost 5 bases and 11 bases, in that order; junction bases with no gene match: 14.